This is a list of T cell receptor beta chains from one sample in a study of spatial heterogeneity in lung cancer. Using its own MiXCR run on the 5' RACE reads, TCRdb lists one record per CDR3 protein. The data hold approximately 81,000 distinct CDR3 sequences, with around 13% observed a single time. Here the sequenced sample was PBMCs, taken at surgery. Receptors originate from a male donor with early-stage non-small cell lung cancer. Each CDR3 is given with its conserved first and last residue. D genes are given only for firm matches. A clone size is listed for some rows: how often the clone was seen (once, few, many), or a class if it is expanded.

v_gene	j_gene	d_gene	abundance	CDR3aa	CDR3nt
TRBV6-2/TRBV6-3	TRBJ1-1	TRBD1	few	CASTQGTGFTVVEAFF	TGTGCCAGCACCCAGGGGACAGGATTTACGGTCGTTGAAGCTTTCTTT
TRBV27	TRBJ1-1	.	few	CASTVSGMNTEAFF	TGTGCCAGCACCGTAAGCGGAATGAACACTGAAGCTTTCTTT
TRBV29-1	TRBJ1-1	.	many	CSVEATQRNTEAFF	TGCAGCGTTGAAGCGACACAAAGGAACACTGAAGCTTTCTTT
TRBV3-1	TRBJ1-2	.	many	CASSQAGWNYGYTF	TGTGCCAGCAGCCAGGCAGGGTGGAACTATGGCTACACCTTC
TRBV5-5	TRBJ2-1	.	.	CASSLGTVSNEQFF	TGTGCCAGCAGCTTGGGAACAGTAAGTAATGAGCAGTTCTTC
TRBV9	TRBJ2-2	.	few	CASSVEGVANTGELFF	TGTGCCAGCAGCGTAGAGGGGGTAGCGAACACCGGGGAGCTGTTTTTT
TRBV29-1	TRBJ2-1	.	many	CSVGGSSGEQFF	TGCAGCGTTGGGGGTAGCAGCGGTGAGCAGTTCTTC
TRBV2	TRBJ1-5	.	.	CASRENSNQPQHF	TGTGCCAGCAGAGAAAATAGCAATCAGCCCCAGCATTTT
TRBV7-8	TRBJ1-2	TRBD1	few	CASSLQDRQTLYGYTF	TGTGCCAGCAGCTTACAGGACAGGCAAACCCTCTATGGCTACACCTTC
TRBV5-1	TRBJ2-7	.	few	CASSYTRDLVGEQYF	TGCGCCAGCAGTTATACCCGGGACCTGGTCGGCGAGCAGTACTTC
TRBV3-1	TRBJ2-2	TRBD2	.	CASSQDRETSPTGELFF	TGTGCCAGCAGCCAAGATCGAGAGACTAGCCCCACCGGGGAGCTGTTTTTT